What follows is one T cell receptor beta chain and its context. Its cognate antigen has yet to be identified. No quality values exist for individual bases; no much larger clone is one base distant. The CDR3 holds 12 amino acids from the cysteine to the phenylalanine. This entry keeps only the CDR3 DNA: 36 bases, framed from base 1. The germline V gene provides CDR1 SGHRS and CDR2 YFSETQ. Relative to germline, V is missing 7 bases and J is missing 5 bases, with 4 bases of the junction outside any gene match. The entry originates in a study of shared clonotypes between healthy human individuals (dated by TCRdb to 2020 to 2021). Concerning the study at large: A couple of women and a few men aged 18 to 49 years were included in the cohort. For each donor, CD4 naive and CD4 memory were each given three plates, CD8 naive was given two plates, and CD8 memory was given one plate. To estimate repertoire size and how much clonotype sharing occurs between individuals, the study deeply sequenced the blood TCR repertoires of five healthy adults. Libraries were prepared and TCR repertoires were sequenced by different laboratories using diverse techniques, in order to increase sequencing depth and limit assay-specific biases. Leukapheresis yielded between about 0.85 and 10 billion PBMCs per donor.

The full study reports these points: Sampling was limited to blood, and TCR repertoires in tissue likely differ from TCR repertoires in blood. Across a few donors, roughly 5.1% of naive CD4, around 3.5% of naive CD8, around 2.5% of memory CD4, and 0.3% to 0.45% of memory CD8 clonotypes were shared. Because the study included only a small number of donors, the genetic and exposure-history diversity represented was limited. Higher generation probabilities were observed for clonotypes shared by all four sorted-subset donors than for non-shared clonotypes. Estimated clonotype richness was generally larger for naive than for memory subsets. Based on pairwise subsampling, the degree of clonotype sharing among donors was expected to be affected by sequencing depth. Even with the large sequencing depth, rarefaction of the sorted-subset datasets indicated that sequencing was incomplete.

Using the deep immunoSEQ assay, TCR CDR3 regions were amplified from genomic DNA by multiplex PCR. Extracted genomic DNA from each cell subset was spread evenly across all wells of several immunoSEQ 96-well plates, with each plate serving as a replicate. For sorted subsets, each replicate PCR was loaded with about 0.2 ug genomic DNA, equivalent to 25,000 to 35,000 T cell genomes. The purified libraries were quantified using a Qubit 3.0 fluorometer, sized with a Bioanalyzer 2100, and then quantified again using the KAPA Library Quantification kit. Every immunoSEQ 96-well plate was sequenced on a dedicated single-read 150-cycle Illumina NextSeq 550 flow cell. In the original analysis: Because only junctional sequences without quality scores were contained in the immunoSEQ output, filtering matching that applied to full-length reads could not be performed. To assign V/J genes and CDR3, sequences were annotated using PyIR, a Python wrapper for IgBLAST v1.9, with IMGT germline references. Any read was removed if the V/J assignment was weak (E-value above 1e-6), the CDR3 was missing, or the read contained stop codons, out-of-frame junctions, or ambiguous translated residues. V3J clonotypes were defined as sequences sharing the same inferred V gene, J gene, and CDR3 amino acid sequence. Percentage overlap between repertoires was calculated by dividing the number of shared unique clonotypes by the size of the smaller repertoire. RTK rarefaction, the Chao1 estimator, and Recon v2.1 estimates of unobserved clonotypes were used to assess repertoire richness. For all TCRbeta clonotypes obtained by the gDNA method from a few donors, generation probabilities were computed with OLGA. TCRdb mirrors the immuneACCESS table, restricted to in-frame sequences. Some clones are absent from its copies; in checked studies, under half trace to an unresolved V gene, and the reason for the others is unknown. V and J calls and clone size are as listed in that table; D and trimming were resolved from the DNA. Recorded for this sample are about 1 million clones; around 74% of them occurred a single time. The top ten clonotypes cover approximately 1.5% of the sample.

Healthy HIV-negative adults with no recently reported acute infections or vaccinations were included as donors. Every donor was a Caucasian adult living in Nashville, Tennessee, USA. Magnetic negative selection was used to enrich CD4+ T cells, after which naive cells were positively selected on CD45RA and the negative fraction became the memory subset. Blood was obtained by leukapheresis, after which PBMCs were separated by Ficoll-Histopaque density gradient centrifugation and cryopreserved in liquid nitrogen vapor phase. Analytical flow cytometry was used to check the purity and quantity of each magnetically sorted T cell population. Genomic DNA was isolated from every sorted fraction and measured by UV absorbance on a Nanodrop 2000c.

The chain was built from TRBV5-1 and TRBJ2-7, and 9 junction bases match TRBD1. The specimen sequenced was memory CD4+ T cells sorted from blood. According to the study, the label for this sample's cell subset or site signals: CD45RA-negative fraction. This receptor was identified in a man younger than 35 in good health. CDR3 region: CASGTGRHEQYF. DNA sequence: TGCGCCAGCGGGACAGGGCGCCACGAGCAGTACTTC. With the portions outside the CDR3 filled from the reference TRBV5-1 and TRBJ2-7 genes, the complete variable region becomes KAGVTQTPRYLIKTRGQQVTLSCSPISGHRSVSWYQQTPGQGLQFLFEYFSETQRNKGNFPGRFSGRQFSNSRSEMNVSTLELGDSALYLCASGTGRHEQYFGPGTRLTVT.